This passage covers 29 T cell receptor beta chains from one sample sequenced in a study of T cells in localized non-small cell lung cancer (dated by TCRdb to the early 2020s). The library was generated by the immunoSEQ multiplex PCR assay. The immuneACCESS repertoire file appears here via TCRdb, limited to in-frame rearrangements. These files lack a portion of the clones; in checked studies, under half of the deficit traces to unresolved V genes, and the cause of the others is not known. The sample includes about 13,000 clones, with roughly 27% observed a single time. Roughly 7.2% of the sample lies in the top ten. Sequenced here: lung tumor tissue, sampled before any cancer treatment. These receptors were collected from a female donor over 55 with stage I lung adenocarcinoma.

The chain has TRBV11-3 and TRBJ1-5, with D hard to call. With 5 bases removed from V and 0 bases from J, the gap between germline ends came to 20 bases. This CDR3 is built from 18 residues. Per the germline V gene, CDR1 is SGHNT and CDR2 is YENEEA. The DNA for the CDR3 is TGTGCCAGCAGCCTATCAAGCGAGGGCTTCTATAGCAATCAGCCCCAGCATTTT. Its protein is CASSLSSEGFYSNQPQHF.

Many counts were recorded for this clone. The V and J genes are TRBV11-3 and TRBJ2-3; TRBD2 matches 14 bases. Germline CDR1 and CDR2: SGHNT and YENEEA. The CDR3 spans 17 residues. Trimming cost V 3 bases and J 6 bases; bases outside gene matches: 8. The CDR3 DNA is TGTGCCAGCAGCTTTTACCCGGGACTAGCGGGGGAGGATACGCAGTATTTT. Translated, it gives CASSFYPGLAGEDTQYF.

This clone was picked up a small number of times. At one end the junction does not follow the germline gene, possibly because of a read error. The V call is TRBV9, the J call TRBJ1-1, with TRBD1 as a possible D gene (6 bases). The CDR3 length is 13 residues. CDR1 is SGDLS and CDR2 is YYNGEE in the germline V gene. The CDR3 is CASSLDRSRSRIF. CDR3 sequence (DNA): TGTGCCAGCAGTCTAGACAGGTCCCGAAGTAGGATCTTT.

This chain joins TRBV15 and TRBJ2-7, with 9 bases identical to TRBD1. The V gene end was trimmed by 0 bases and the J gene end by 5 bases; junction bases not matched to a gene: 8. CDR3 length: 16 residues. Germline CDR1 is LNHNV and CDR2 is YYDKDF (reference sequence). Here the CDR3 reads CATSRDPPGQGHEQYF. The CDR3 DNA follows: TGTGCCACCAGCAGAGATCCTCCGGGACAGGGCCACGAGCAGTACTTC. Supplemented by reference TRBV15 and TRBJ2-7, the full variable domain reads DAMVIQNPRYQVTQFGKPVTLSCSQTLNHNVMYWYQQKSSQAPKLLFHYYDKDFNNEADTPDNFQSRRPNTSFCFLDIRSPGLGDTAMYLCATSRDPPGQGHEQYFGPGTRLTVT.

In its sample, this clone is medium-sized. The chain is built from TRBV11-3 and TRBJ1-4, with D possibly being TRBD1 (6 bases). The V gene lost 3 bases and the J gene lost 4 bases, with 12 bases spanning the gap. Germline lookup yields CDR1 SGHNT and CDR2 YENEEA. This CDR3 spans 15 amino acids. This chain's CDR3 is CASSLATGNNEKLFF. The CDR3 nucleotides read TGTGCCAGCAGCTTGGCTACAGGGAATAATGAAAAACTGTTTTTT.

V and J are TRBV28 and TRBJ2-2; no reliable D call. From germline, CDR1 is MDHEN and CDR2 SYDVKM. The CDR3 consists of 13 residues. The ends were cut back, 5 bases at V and 1 base at J, with 5 bases in the middle. Here the CDR3 DNA reads TGTGCCAGCAGTCGGTTGAACACCGGGGAGCTGTTTTTT. Translating it yields CASSRLNTGELFF.

At least ten counts were recorded for this clone. This chain joins TRBV11-3 and TRBJ2-2, with 14 bases aligning to TRBD2. This CDR3 is built from 17 residues. The germline gives CDR1 SGHNT, CDR2 YENEEA. V trimming: 4 bases; J trimming: 4 bases; junction bases outside the gene matches: 5. In nucleotides, the CDR3 is TGTGCCAGCAGCTCCGGACTAGCGGGAGGCCGCACCGGGGAGCTGTTTTTT. Translated: CASSSGLAGGRTGELFF.

The table lists this clone with many counts. The V gene is TRBV11-3, the J gene TRBJ2-3; a weak D match, TRBD1 (5 bases). The CDR3 is made up of 18 amino acids. Between the trimmed V and J ends, which lost 1 base and 5 bases, there was a span of 22 bases. From germline, CDR1 is SGHNT and CDR2 YENEEA. The CDR3 coding sequence is TGTGCCAGCAGCTTAGTTTTGGCAGGGTCGATTTTTGTAGATACGCAGTATTTT. Encoded protein: CASSLVLAGSIFVDTQYF.

This chain uses TRBV19 with TRBJ1-1; TRBD1 matches at 10 bases. CDR1 and CDR2 (germline): LNHDA, SQIVND (reference sequence). The CDR3 runs 14 residues. The junction had 5 bases not matched to a gene; V was cut back by 9 bases and J by 1 base. The CDR3 sequence: CASDRGLGNTEAFF. The DNA for the CDR3 is TGTGCCAGCGACAGGGGGCTGGGGAACACTGAAGCTTTCTTT.

The table lists this clone with many counts. The chain is built from TRBV11-3 and TRBJ1-2; 10 nucleotides line up with TRBD1. V was pared by 6 bases and J by 3 bases, with 7 bases of the junction left unmatched. Germline-derived CDR1 and CDR2 are SGHNT and YENEEA. CDR3 length: 15 amino acids. Here the CDR3 DNA reads TGTGCCAGCAGTCCGGGACAGGGGCTTTACTATGGCTACACCTTC. Protein sequence: CASSPGQGLYYGYTF.

V gene TRBV11-3 combines with J gene TRBJ1-2; 9 nucleotides agree with TRBD1. The germline V gene has CDR1 SGHNT and CDR2 YENEEA. The CDR3 consists of 15 residues. With 3 bases clipped from V and 4 bases from J, the junction kept 6 bases outside the gene matches. As DNA, the CDR3 is TGTGCCAGCAGCTTGGGGACAGGGACCCCCTATGGCTACACCTTC. This encodes CASSLGTGTPYGYTF.

This chain joins TRBV10-2 and TRBJ2-2; the D is unclear. The germline CDR1 and CDR2 sequences are WSHSY and SAAADI. Trimming took 4 bases from V and 1 from J, leaving 7 bases between them. The CDR3 is made up of 14 amino acids. The CDR3, as DNA: TGCGCCAGCAGTGCCGACGGGAACACCGGGGAGCTGTTTTTT. Protein: CASSADGNTGELFF.

V is TRBV6-8 and J is TRBJ1-1; D might be TRBD1 (5 bases). V lost 10 bases and J 5 bases, leaving 26 bases between the germline ends. The CDR3 runs 16 residues. Germline CDR1 and CDR2: MNHGY and SAAAGT. The CDR3 DNA is TGTGCCATAACCCGTAACGTGGGGGGGAGGAGAACTGAAGCTTTCTTT. This encodes CAITRNVGGRRTEAFF.

The V and J genes are TRBV19 and TRBJ2-2; 8 bases line up with TRBD1. V lost 7 bases to trimming and J lost 6 bases; unmatched junction nucleotides: 16. The CDR3 length is 17 residues. The germline gives CDR1 LNHDA, CDR2 SQIVND (reference sequence). CDR3 sequence (DNA): TGTGCCAGTACCCTCTTGACCGGACAGGGAGGAGCCGGGGAGCTGTTTTTT. This codes for CASTLLTGQGGAGELFF.

The chain has TRBV9 and TRBJ2-1, with D perhaps TRBD2 (6 bases). The CDR3 is 16 residues long. CDR1 SGDLS and CDR2 YYNGEE come from the germline V gene. V was trimmed by 4 bases and J by 0 bases, leaving 14 bases between them. DNA for the CDR3: TGTGCCAGCAGCCCGCGGGGTATTGACTCCTACAATGAGCAGTTCTTC. It is translated as CASSPRGIDSYNEQFF.

The chain couples TRBV30 to TRBJ2-3; D is perhaps TRBD2 (7 bases). The germline CDR1 and CDR2 sequences are GTSNPN and SVGIG (reference sequence). Trimming took 5 bases from V and 6 from J, leaving 12 bases between them. The CDR3 extends over 12 amino acids. CDR3 loop: CAWEGGQDTQYF. The CDR3 DNA reads as TGTGCCTGGGAGGGGGGGCAGGATACGCAGTATTTT.

V usage is TRBV29-1 and J usage is TRBJ2-1; 7 bases match TRBD2. The V gene end was trimmed by 1 base and the J gene end by 8 bases; junction bases not matched to a gene: 17. The CDR3 runs 17 residues. From germline, CDR1 is SQVTM and CDR2 ANQGSEA. The CDR3 protein is CSVEAVLRRGKLDEQFF. In DNA form, the CDR3 reads TGCAGCGTTGAAGCCGTCCTTAGGCGGGGGAAACTGGATGAGCAGTTCTTC.

V and J are TRBV14 and TRBJ1-2; perhaps TRBD1 as D (6 bases). CDR3 length: 15 amino acids. CDR1 is SGHDN, CDR2 FVKESK, per germline. With 1 base removed from V and 3 bases from J, the gap between germline ends came to 12 bases. The CDR3 DNA reads TGTGCCAGCAGCCAAGGAGCCGGGGGCGACTATGGCTACACCTTC. Amino acid sequence: CASSQGAGGDYGYTF.

This clone showed up just a few times. The chain carries TRBV2 and TRBJ1-1; TRBD1 is a possible D gene (5 bases). CDR3 length: 15 amino acids. CDR1 is SNHLY, CDR2 FYNNEI, per germline. V dropped 8 bases and J dropped 0 bases, with 16 bases sitting between them. The CDR3 sequence is CASGVARAMNTEAFF. The CDR3 DNA reads TGTGCCAGCGGTGTAGCCAGGGCCATGAACACTGAAGCTTTCTTT.

The rearrangement joins TRBV30 to TRBJ1-1; D call uncertain. This CDR3 has 13 amino acids. Deletions cut 2 bases from V and 3 bases from J, with 10 bases between. From germline, CDR1 is GTSNPN and CDR2 SVGIG (reference sequence). As DNA, the CDR3 is TGTGCCTGGAGTTTTGGGTGGGACACTGAAGCTTTCTTT. This sequence encodes CAWSFGWDTEAFF.

In its sample, this clone was seen a few times. The chain has TRBV11-3 and TRBJ1-1; D gene ambiguous. The CDR3 has 15 residues. V dropped 5 bases and J dropped 3 bases, with 16 bases sitting between them. CDR1 is SGHNT, CDR2 YENEEA, per germline. The DNA of the CDR3 is TGTGCCAGCAGCCGTTTAACGCGGGATTACACTGAAGCTTTCTTT. Protein: CASSRLTRDYTEAFF. The full variable domain, its missing parts supplied by reference TRBV11-3 and TRBJ1-1, is EAGVVQSPRYKIIEKKQPVAFWCNPISGHNTLYWYLQNLGQGPELLIRYENEEAVDDSQLPKDRFSAERLKGVDSTLKIQPAELGDSAVYLCASSRLTRDYTEAFFGQGTRLTVV.

A few counts support this clone. This rearrangement joins TRBV6-8 to TRBJ1-2; possibly TRBD1 for D (6 bases). The CDR3 is 16 amino acids. V was cut by 0 bases and J by 4 bases, with 15 bases left in between. CDR1 is MNHGY, CDR2 SAAAGT, per germline. The CDR3 DNA follows: TGTGCCAGCAGTTACTCGAGTAACGGGGGCCTCTATGGCTACACCTTC. As protein: CASSYSSNGGLYGYTF.

V usage is TRBV11-3 and J usage is TRBJ1-2, with 7 bases that match TRBD1. The CDR3 extends over 17 amino acids. CDR1 and CDR2 from the germline V gene are SGHNT and YENEEA. The J segment lost 4 bases and the V segment lost 5 bases, leaving 16 bases of the junction unmatched. Here the CDR3 reads CASSADPDRAISYGYTF. For the CDR3, the DNA is TGTGCCAGCAGCGCAGACCCCGACAGGGCGATCTCCTATGGCTACACCTTC.

In its sample, this clone was seen a few times. This rearrangement joins TRBV9 to TRBJ2-2; no clear D gene. Per germline, CDR1 SGDLS and CDR2 YYNGEE. The CDR3 runs 14 residues. The germline V and J ends were trimmed by 1 base and 8 bases, with 12 bases remaining between them. DNA for the CDR3: TGTGCCAGCAGCGTATGGCCAGAAGCAGGGGAGCTGTTTTTT. Protein sequence: CASSVWPEAGELFF.

There are a few counts of this clone. This chain links TRBV11-3 with TRBJ1-4; D might be TRBD1 (6 bases). V dropped 5 bases and J dropped 5 bases, with 12 bases sitting between them. This CDR3 has 14 residues. CDR1 SGHNT and CDR2 YENEEA come from the germline V gene. CDR3 sequence: CASSLGAGNEKLFF. Here the CDR3 DNA reads TGTGCCAGCAGCCTGGGGGCAGGGAATGAAAAACTGTTTTTT.

This clone was observed a few times. The V call is TRBV6-8, the J call TRBJ1-1; D uncertain. This CDR3 region has 12 residues. Trimming cost V 4 bases and J 5 bases, with 8 bases left between them. The germline V gene encodes CDR1 MNHGY and CDR2 SAAAGT. The CDR3 spells CASSFSITEAFF. The CDR3 DNA follows: TGTGCCAGCAGTTTCTCTATTACTGAAGCTTTCTTT.

This clone was seen a few times. This chain joins TRBV13 and TRBJ2-2; 8 nucleotides agree with TRBD2. This CDR3 has 16 amino acids. J was trimmed by 3 bases and V by 0 bases; bases with no gene match: 3. Germline CDR1 reads PRHDT; CDR2 reads FYEKMQ (reference sequence). The CDR3 region is CASSLGSGGYTGELFF. In DNA, the CDR3 is TGTGCCAGCAGCTTAGGCTCGGGAGGGTACACCGGGGAGCTGTTTTTT. Complete variable domain (other parts from reference TRBV13 and TRBJ2-2): AAGVIQSPRHLIKEKRETATLKCYPIPRHDTVYWYQQGPGQDPQFLISFYEKMQSDKGSIPDRFSAQQFSDYHSELNMSSLELGDSALYFCASSLGSGGYTGELFFGEGSRLTVL.

This clone was counted only a few times. This sample also contains other DNA sequences that code for the same CDR3. The chain is built from TRBV5-1 and TRBJ2-3, with TRBD1 as a possible D gene (6 bases). The CDR3 covers 15 residues. Germline-derived CDR1 and CDR2 are SGHRS and YFSETQ. V shed 0 bases and J shed 3 bases, with 11 bases lying between them. The CDR3 sequence is CASSLEGRGTDTQYF. Written as DNA, the CDR3 is TGCGCCAGCAGCTTGGAGGGCAGGGGAACAGATACGCAGTATTTT. The full variable domain, its missing parts supplied by reference TRBV5-1 and TRBJ2-3, is KAGVTQTPRYLIKTRGQQVTLSCSPISGHRSVSWYQQTPGQGLQFLFEYFSETQRNKGNFPGRFSGRQFSNSRSEMNVSTLELGDSALYLCASSLEGRGTDTQYFGPGTRLTVL.

This clone has a handful of counts. The rearrangement uses TRBV2 and TRBJ2-7; no firm D call. Trimming pared 1 base from V and 3 bases from J, leaving 10 bases between. The CDR3 has 14 residues. Per germline, CDR1 SNHLY and CDR2 FYNNEI. The CDR3 loop reads CASSEVGSYYEQYF. CDR3 DNA sequence: TGTGCCAGCAGTGAAGTCGGCAGCTACTACGAGCAGTACTTC. The variable domain in full, completed from reference TRBV2 and TRBJ2-7, reads EPEVTQTPSHQVTQMGQEVILRCVPISNHLYFYWYRQILGQKVEFLVSFYNNEISEKSEIFDDQFSVERPDGSNFTLKIRSTKLEDSAMYFCASSEVGSYYEQYFGPGTRLTVT.